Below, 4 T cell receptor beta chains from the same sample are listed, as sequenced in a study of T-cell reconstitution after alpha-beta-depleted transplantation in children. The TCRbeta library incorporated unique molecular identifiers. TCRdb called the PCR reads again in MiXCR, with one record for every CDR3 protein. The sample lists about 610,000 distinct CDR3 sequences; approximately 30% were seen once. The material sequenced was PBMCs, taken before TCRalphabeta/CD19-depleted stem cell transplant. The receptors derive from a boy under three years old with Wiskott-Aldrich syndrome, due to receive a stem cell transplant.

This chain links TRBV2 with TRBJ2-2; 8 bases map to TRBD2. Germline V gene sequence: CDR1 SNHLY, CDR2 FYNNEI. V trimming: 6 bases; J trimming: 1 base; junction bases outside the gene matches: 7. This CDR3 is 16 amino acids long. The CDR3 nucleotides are TGTGCCAGCAGCGATAGACTAGCGTTGAACACCGGGGAGCTGTTTTTT. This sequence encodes CASSDRLALNTGELFF.

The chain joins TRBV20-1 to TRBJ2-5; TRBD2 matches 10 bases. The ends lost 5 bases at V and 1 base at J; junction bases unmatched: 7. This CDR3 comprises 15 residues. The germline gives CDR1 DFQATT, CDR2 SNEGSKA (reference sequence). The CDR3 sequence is CSAASAGGFQETQYF. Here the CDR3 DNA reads TGCAGTGCTGCCTCAGCGGGAGGGTTCCAAGAGACCCAGTACTTC.

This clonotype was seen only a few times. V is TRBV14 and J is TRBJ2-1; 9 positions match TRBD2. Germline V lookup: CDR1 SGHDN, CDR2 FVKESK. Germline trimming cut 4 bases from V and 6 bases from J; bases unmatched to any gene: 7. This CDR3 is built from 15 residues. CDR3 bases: TGTGCCAGCAGCCCTAGCGGGACCCGGGTCAATGAGCAGTTCTTC. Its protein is CASSPSGTRVNEQFF.

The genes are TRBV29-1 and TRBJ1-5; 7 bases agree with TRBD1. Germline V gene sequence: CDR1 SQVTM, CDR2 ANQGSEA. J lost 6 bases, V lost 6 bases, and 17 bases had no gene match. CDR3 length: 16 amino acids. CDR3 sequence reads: CSVTKNPTGRTQPQHF. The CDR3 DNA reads TGCAGCGTGACGAAAAATCCGACAGGGAGGACTCAGCCCCAGCATTTT.